This T cell receptor (beta chain) appears in the sequencing data of a study of CD8 T cells in Susac syndrome. The V gene lost 4 bases and the J gene lost 5 bases, with 10 bases spanning the gap. In germline, CDR1 is SGDLS, CDR2 YYNGEE. The CDR3 has 13 amino acids. With random hexamers, 0.5 to 1 ug RNA was reverse transcribed. Amplification of TCR beta CDR3 was carried out by immunoSEQ multiplex PCR, which covered 54 Vbeta and 13 Jbeta segments. MiXCR, applied by TCRdb to the immunoSEQ multiplex PCR reads, yields one record per CDR3 protein. The sample includes roughly 200,000 distinct CDR3 sequences, about 95% of them seen just once.

V gene TRBV9 combines with J gene TRBJ1-5, with D unclear. Sequencing input: CD8+ T cells from PBMCs. The sequence came from a human donor with multiple sclerosis. The chain's CDR3 is CASSPTSDQPQHF. In nucleotides, the CDR3 is TGTGCCAGCAGCCCAACGTCAGATCAGCCCCAGCATTTT.